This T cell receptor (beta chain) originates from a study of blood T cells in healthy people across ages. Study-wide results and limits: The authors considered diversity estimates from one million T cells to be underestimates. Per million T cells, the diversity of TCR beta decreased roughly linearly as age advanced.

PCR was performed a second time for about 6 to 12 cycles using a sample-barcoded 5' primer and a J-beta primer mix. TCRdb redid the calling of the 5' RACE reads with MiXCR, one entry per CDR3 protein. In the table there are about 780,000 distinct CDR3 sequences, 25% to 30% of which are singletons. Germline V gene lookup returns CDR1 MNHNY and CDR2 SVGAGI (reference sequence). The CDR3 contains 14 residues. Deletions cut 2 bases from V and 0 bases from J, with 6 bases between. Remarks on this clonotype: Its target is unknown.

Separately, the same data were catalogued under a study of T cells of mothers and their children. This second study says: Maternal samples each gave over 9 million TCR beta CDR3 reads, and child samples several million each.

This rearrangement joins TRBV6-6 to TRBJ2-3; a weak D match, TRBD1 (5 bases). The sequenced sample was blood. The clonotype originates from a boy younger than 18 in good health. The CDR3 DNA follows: TGTGCCAGCAGTTACCGGACAAGCACAGATACGCAGTATTTT. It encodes CASSYRTSTDTQYF.